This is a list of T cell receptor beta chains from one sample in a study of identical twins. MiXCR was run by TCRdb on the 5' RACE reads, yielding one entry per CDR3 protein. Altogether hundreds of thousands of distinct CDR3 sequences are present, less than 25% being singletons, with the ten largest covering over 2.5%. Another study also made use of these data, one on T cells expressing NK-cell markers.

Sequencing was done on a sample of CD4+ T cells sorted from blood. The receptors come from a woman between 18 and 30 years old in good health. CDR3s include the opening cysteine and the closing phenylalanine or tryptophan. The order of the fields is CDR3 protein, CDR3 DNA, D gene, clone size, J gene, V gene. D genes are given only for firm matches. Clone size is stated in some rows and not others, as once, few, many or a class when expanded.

CDR3: CASSIQGGADTQYF; DNA: TGTGCCAGTAGTATTCAGGGAGGCGCAGATACGCAGTATTTT; D: -; size: few; J: TRBJ2-3; V: TRBV19
CDR3: CASSRDRALEAFF; DNA: TGCGCCAGCAGCCGGGACAGGGCCCTTGAAGCTTTCTTT; D: TRBD1; size: -; J: TRBJ1-1; V: TRBV4-1
CDR3: CAISESLGSGLGLNF; DNA: TGTGCCATCAGTGAGTCACTCGGTAGCGGGCTTGGTCTGAACTTC; D: TRBD2; size: -; J: TRBJ2-5; V: TRBV10-3
CDR3: CASSLSTHNEQFF; DNA: TGTGCCAGCAGTTTGAGCACTCACAATGAGCAGTTCTTC; D: -; size: -; J: TRBJ2-1; V: TRBV7-9
CDR3: CASSLKGRLGMNTEAFF; DNA: TGTGCCAGCAGTTTAAAAGGTCGATTGGGCATGAACACTGAAGCTTTCTTT; D: -; size: -; J: TRBJ1-1; V: TRBV12-3/TRBV12-4
CDR3: CASSLGTGGWYGYTF; DNA: TGCGCCAGCAGCTTAGGGACAGGGGGCTGGTATGGCTACACCTTC; D: TRBD1; size: -; J: TRBJ1-2; V: TRBV5-1
CDR3: CSALSGSSYEQYF; DNA: TGCAGTGCCCTCTCGGGTAGCTCCTACGAGCAGTACTTC; D: -; size: -; J: TRBJ2-7; V: TRBV20-1
CDR3: CASSVAGLNTDTQYF; DNA: TGTGCCAGCAGCGTAGCGGGGCTGAACACAGATACGCAGTATTTT; D: -; size: many; J: TRBJ2-3; V: TRBV9
CDR3: CASSYKGPFRLNEQFF; DNA: TGTGCCAGCAGTTACAAAGGCCCCTTCCGTCTCAATGAGCAGTTCTTC; D: -; size: few; J: TRBJ2-1; V: TRBV6-5
CDR3: CASSLVLAAYEQYF; DNA: TGTGCCAGCAGCTTAGTACTAGCGGCCTACGAGCAGTACTTC; D: TRBD2; size: -; J: TRBJ2-7; V: TRBV7-2